This T cell receptor beta chain emerged from a study of blood T cell repertoires in COVID-19. The V gene's germline CDR1 is SGHRS and CDR2 YFSETQ. The CDR3 spans 16 residues. V lost 4 bases to trimming and J lost 0 bases, with 14 bases between them. Libraries were prepared by immunoSEQ multiplex PCR; TCRdb keeps only in-frame clonotypes and omits some of them. The table lists about 160,000 clones, 80% of them singletons, with less than 4% in the top ten. Sequenced sample: PBMCs or T cells enriched from blood (not recorded which). The chain has TRBV5-1 and TRBJ1-3; no reliable D call. This receptor was obtained from a woman in her fifties or sixties who had recovered from COVID-19. The CDR3 DNA follows: TGCGCCAGCAGCCTTACAACCCCTCTCTCTGGAAACACCATATATTTT. This gives the protein CASSLTTPLSGNTIYF.